These 14 T cell receptor beta chains were all obtained from the same sample, sequenced in a study of T cell changes during pregnancy in multiple sclerosis. Generated by immunoSEQ multiplex PCR, the TCRdb table keeps only in-frame clones and is missing some. In the table there are over 40,000 clones, about 91% of which are singletons. This specimen consisted of peripheral blood, obtained in the third trimester of pregnancy. These receptors all stem from a female donor with multiple sclerosis, enrolled in a pregnancy study.

This chain links TRBV7-9 with TRBJ1-2; 11 nucleotides align to TRBD1. Germline CDR1 is SEHNR and CDR2 is FQNEAQ (reference sequence). Losses at the gene ends were 4 bases for V and 6 bases for J; bases not matched to a gene: 1. The CDR3 is made up of 13 amino acids. This CDR3 is CASSSGQGDGYTF. CDR3 in DNA: TGTGCCAGCAGCTCGGGACAGGGGGATGGCTACACCTTC.

This chain links TRBV10-3 with TRBJ1-1; TRBD1 agrees at 8 bases. CDR1 is ENHRY, CDR2 SYGVKD, per germline. The length of the CDR3 is 14 residues. Losses at the gene ends were 3 bases for V and 1 base for J; bases not matched to a gene: 1. The chain's CDR3 is CAISETGGNTEAFF. The CDR3 DNA sequence: TGTGCCATCAGTGAAACAGGGGGGAACACTGAAGCTTTCTTT.

This rearrangement joins TRBV6-5 to TRBJ2-2; 12 bases line up with TRBD2. The V and J ends lost 7 bases and 8 bases, in that order; junction bases with no gene match: 5. Germline values: CDR1 MNHEY, CDR2 SVGAGI. This CDR3 is built from 14 residues. In nucleotides, the CDR3 is TGTGCCAGCATGCGGACTAGCGGGACTGGGGAGCTGTTTTTT. This codes for CASMRTSGTGELFF.

The chain combines TRBV19 with TRBJ2-3, with D unresolved. There are 13 residues in the CDR3. The V end was cut by 3 bases, the J end by 0 bases, with 4 bases between. Germline CDR1 is LNHDA and CDR2 is SQIVND (reference sequence). CDR3 residues: CASSMASTDTQYF. The CDR3 DNA is TGTGCCAGTAGTATGGCCAGCACAGATACGCAGTATTTT. The complete variable domain, with remaining parts taken from reference TRBV19 and TRBJ2-3, reads DGGITQSPKYLFRKEGQNVTLSCEQNLNHDAMYWYRQDPGQGLRLIYYSQIVNDFQKGDIAEGYSVSREKKESFPLTVTSAQKNPTAFYLCASSMASTDTQYFGPGTRLTVL.

This chain links TRBV4-1 with TRBJ2-3; D remains unclear. Per germline, CDR1 MGHRA and CDR2 YSYEKL. CDR3 length: 14 residues. V lost 5 bases to trimming and J lost 4 bases, with 13 bases between them. CDR3 DNA sequence: TGCGCCAGCAGCAAAGCCGGTGGAGCAGATACGCAGTATTTT. Translated, it gives CASSKAGGADTQYF.

The chain couples TRBV28 to TRBJ2-7, with unresolved D. The V end lost 6 bases, the J end lost 4 bases, and 10 bases lay between the germline ends. This CDR3 has 12 amino acids. The germline gives CDR1 MDHEN, CDR2 SYDVKM. CDR3: CASSTTVYEQYF. CDR3 DNA: TGTGCCAGCAGCACCACAGTTTACGAGCAGTACTTC. The entire variable domain, with the rest obtained from reference TRBV28 and TRBJ2-7, is as follows: DVKVTQSSRYLVKRTGEKVFLECVQDMDHENMFWYRQDPGLGLRLIYFSYDVKMKEKGDIPEGYSVSREKKERFSLILESASTNQTSMYLCASSTTVYEQYFGPGTRLTVT.

CDR3 DNA: TGTGCCAGCAGCTTGCAGCGAGCCTACAATGAGCAGTTCTTC. This encodes CASSLQRAYNEQFF. The V and J genes are TRBV11-2 and TRBJ2-1; D not certain. The CDR3 length is 14 residues. Trimming shortened V by 3 bases and J by 2 bases, and 8 bases separated the two germline ends. The germline V gene has CDR1 SGHAT and CDR2 FQNNGV.

The chain has TRBV7-9 and TRBJ1-2; TRBD1 might be the D (6 bases). V was shortened by 5 bases and J by 4 bases, with 23 bases between the two germline ends. The CDR3 is made up of 17 amino acids. Germline CDR1 is SEHNR and CDR2 is FQNEAQ (reference sequence). The chain's CDR3 is CASSPLQGPDRSYGYTF. The DNA of the CDR3 is TGTGCCAGCAGCCCTCTCCAAGGTCCGGACAGAAGCTATGGCTACACCTTC.

The genes are TRBV15 and TRBJ2-1, with D possibly matching TRBD2 (6 bases). Trimming left V 6 bases short and J 6 bases short, with 9 bases between. The V gene's germline CDR1 is LNHNV and CDR2 YYDKDF (reference sequence). The CDR3 extends over 12 amino acids. CDR3 sequence: CATRGGTNEQFF. CDR3 sequence (DNA): TGTGCCACCAGGGGGGGTACCAATGAGCAGTTCTTC.

The chain links TRBV5-1 to TRBJ2-5, with D maybe TRBD2 (6 bases). The CDR3 totals 15 residues. With 3 bases removed from V and 1 base from J, the gap between germline ends came to 13 bases. Germline V gene sequence: CDR1 SGHRS, CDR2 YFSETQ. CDR3 in amino acids: CASSSVAVRQETQYF. CDR3 nucleotide sequence: TGCGCCAGCAGCTCCGTAGCGGTCCGCCAAGAGACCCAGTACTTC.

The chain carries TRBV7-2 and TRBJ2-5; D perhaps matches TRBD1 (5 bases). V lost 2 bases and J lost 5, with 18 bases in between. The V gene's germline CDR1 is SGHTA and CDR2 FQGNSA. This CDR3 is 16 amino acids long. The CDR3 DNA sequence: TGTGCCAGCAGCTTACAGGGTGCCCTAGTTCTTGAGACCCAGTACTTC. It codes for CASSLQGALVLETQYF.

The gene calls are TRBV7-9 and TRBJ2-3, with TRBD2 identical over 8 bases. Germline V gene lookup returns CDR1 SEHNR and CDR2 FQNEAQ (reference sequence). The CDR3 has 15 amino acids. V lost 5 bases and J lost 3; bases outside the gene matches: 7. DNA for the CDR3: TGTGCCAGCAGCCTCACTAGCGGCAGGACAGATACGCAGTATTTT. It is translated as CASSLTSGRTDTQYF.

This clone has just a few counts. This rearrangement joins TRBV9 to TRBJ1-4; no clear D. The CDR3 extends over 14 amino acids. Germline V gene sequence: CDR1 SGDLS, CDR2 YYNGEE. Between the trimmed V and J ends, which lost 4 bases and 7 bases, there was a span of 14 bases. Here the CDR3 DNA reads TGTGCCAGCAGCCCTTACTTGAGTGGTGAAAAACTGTTTTTT. It specifies CASSPYLSGEKLFF.

In this sample, this clone turned up once. The chain joins TRBV4-3 to TRBJ2-7; D is possibly TRBD1 (6 bases). V lost 0 bases and J lost 3, with 15 bases in between. This CDR3 contains 16 residues. Per germline, CDR1 LGHNA and CDR2 YSLEER. The CDR3 sequence: CASSQDYGGSFYEQYF. In DNA, the CDR3 is TGCGCCAGCAGCCAAGATTATGGGGGCAGCTTCTACGAGCAGTACTTC.